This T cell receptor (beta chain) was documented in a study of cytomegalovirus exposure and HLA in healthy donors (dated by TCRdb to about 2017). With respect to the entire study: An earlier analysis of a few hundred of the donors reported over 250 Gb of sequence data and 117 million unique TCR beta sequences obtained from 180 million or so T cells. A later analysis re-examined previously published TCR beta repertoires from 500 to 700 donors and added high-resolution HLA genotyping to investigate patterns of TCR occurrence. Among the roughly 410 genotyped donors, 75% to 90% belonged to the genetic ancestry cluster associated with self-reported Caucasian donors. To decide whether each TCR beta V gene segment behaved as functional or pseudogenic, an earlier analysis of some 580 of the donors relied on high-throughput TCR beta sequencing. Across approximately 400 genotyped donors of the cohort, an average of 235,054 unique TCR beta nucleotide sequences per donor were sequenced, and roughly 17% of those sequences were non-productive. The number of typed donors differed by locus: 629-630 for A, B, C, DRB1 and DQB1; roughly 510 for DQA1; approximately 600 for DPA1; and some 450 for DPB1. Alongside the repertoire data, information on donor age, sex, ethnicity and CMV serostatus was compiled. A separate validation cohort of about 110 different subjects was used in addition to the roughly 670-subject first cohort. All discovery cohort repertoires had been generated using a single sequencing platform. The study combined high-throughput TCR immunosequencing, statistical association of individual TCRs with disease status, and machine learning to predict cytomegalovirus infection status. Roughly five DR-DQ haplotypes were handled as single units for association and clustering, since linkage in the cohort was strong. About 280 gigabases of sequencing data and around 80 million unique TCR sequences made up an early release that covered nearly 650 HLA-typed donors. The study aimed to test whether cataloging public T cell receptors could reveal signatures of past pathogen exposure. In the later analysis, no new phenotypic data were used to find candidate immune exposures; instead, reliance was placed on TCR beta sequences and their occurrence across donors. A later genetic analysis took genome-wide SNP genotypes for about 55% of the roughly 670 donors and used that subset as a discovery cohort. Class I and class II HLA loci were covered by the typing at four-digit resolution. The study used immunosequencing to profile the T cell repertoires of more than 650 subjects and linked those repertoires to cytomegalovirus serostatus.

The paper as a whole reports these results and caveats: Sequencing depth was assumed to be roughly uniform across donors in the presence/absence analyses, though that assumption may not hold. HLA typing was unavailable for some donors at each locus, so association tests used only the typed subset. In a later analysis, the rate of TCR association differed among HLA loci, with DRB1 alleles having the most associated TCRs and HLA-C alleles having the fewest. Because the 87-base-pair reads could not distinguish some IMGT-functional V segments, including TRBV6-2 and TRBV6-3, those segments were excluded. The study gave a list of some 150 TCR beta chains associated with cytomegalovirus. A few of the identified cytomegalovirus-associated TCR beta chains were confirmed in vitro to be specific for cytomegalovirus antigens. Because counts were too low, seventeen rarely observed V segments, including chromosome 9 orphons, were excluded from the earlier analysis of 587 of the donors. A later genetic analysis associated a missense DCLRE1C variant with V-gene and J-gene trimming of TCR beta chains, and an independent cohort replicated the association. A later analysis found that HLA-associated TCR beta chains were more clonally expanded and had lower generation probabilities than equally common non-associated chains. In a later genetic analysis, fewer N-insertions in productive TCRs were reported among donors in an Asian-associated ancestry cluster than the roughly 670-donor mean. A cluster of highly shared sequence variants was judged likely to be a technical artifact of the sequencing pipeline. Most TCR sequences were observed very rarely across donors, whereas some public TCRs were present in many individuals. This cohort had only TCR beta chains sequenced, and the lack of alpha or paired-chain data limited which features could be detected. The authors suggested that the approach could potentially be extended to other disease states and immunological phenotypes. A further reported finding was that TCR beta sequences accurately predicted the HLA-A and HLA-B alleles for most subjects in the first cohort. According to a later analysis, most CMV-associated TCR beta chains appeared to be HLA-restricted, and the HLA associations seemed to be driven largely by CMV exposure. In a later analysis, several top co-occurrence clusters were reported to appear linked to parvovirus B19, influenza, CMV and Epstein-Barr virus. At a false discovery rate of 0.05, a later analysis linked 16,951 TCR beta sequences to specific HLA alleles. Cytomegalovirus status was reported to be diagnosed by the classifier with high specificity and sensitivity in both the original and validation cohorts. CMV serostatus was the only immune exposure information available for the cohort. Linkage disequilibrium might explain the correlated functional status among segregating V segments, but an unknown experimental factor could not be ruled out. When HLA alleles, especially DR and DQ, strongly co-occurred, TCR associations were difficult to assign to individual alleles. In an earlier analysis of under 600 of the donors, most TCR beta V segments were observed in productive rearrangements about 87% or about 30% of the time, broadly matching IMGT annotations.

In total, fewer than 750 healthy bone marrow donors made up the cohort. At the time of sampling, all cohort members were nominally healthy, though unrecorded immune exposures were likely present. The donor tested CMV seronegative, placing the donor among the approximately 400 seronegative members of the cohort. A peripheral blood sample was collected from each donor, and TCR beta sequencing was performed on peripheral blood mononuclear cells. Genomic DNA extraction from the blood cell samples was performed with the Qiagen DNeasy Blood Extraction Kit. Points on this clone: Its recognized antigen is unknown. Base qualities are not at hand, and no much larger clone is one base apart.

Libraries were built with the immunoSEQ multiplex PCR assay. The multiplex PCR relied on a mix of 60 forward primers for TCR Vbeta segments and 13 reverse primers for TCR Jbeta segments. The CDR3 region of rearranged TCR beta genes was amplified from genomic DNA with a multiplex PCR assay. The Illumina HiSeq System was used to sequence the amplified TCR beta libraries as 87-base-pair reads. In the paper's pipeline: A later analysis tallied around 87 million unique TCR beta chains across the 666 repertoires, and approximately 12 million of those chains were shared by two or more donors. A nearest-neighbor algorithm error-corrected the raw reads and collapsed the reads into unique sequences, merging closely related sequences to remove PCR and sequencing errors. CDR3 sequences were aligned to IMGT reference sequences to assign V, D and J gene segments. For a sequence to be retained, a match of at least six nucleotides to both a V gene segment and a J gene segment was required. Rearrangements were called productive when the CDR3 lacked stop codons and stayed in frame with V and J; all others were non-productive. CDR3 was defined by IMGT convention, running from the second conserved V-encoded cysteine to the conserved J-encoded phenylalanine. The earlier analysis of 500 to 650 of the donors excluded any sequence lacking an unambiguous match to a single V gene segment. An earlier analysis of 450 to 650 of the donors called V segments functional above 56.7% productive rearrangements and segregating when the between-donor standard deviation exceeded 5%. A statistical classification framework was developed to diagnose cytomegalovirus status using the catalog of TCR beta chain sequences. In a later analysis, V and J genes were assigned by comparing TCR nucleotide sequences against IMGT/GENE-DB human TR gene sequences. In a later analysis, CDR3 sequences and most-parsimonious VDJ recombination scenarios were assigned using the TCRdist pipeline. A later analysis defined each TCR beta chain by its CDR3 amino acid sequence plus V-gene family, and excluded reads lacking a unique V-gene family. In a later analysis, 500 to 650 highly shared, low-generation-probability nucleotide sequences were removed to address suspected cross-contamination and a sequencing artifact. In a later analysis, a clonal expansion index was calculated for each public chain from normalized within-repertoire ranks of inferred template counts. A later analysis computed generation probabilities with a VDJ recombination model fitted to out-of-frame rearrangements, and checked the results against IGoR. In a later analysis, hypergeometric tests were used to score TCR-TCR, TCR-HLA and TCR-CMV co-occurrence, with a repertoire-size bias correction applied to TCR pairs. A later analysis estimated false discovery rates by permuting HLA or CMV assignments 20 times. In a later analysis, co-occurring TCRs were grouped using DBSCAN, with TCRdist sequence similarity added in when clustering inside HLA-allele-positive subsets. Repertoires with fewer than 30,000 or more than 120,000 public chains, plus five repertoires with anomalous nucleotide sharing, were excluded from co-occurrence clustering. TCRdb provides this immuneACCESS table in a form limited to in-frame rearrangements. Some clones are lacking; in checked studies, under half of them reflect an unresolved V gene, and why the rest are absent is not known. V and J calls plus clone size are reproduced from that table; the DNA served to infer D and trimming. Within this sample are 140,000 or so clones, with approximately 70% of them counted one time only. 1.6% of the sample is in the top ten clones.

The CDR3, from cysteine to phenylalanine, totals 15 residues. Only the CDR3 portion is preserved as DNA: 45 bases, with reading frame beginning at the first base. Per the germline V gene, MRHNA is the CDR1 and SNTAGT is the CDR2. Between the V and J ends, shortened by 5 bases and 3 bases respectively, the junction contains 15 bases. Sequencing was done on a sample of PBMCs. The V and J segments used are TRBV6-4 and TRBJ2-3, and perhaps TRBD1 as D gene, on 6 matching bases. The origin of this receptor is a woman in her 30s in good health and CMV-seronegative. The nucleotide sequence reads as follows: TGTGCCAGCAGTCCCGACAGGTCGGGGACAGATACGCAGTATTTT. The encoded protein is CASSPDRSGTDTQYF.